One sample yielded the 10 T cell receptor beta chains listed below, sequenced in a study of shared clonotypes between healthy human individuals. CD8 cells classed as naive were CD45RO-negative and positively selected for CCR7, excluding terminally differentiated effector memory CD45RA+ cells. Sequenced by immunoSEQ multiplex PCR; TCRdb stores in-frame clones only, minus some. The sample has about 580,000 clones, 98% seen once. The sequencing sample was made of naive CD8+ T cells sorted from blood. The receptors originated from a man aged 25 to 45 in good health.

This chain links TRBV27 with TRBJ2-2, with D unresolved. Germline V gene lookup returns CDR1 MNHEY and CDR2 SMNVEV (reference sequence). The V end lost 4 bases, the J end lost 2 bases, and 5 bases lay between the germline ends. The CDR3 runs 13 residues. CDR3 sequence reads: CASSWVNTGELFF. In DNA form, the CDR3 reads TGTGCCAGCAGTTGGGTTAACACCGGGGAGCTGTTTTTT.

About this clone itself: A junction boundary mismatches the germline segment, possibly from a read error. The V and J genes are TRBV10-3 and TRBJ2-1; no reliable D call. The CDR3 loop spans 10 amino acids. Germline V gene sequence: CDR1 ENHRY, CDR2 SYGVKD. The CDR3 here is CAIYRLRLVF. DNA of the CDR3: TGTGCCATCTATCGTTTGCGTCTGGTCTTC.

This chain connects TRBV11-2 to TRBJ2-2; possibly TRBD1 or TRBD2 for D (7 bases each). CDR3 length equals 16 residues. Looked up from germline, CDR1 is SGHAT and CDR2 is FQNNGV. Trimming removed 4 bases from V and 5 bases from J, with 17 bases in between. CDR3 DNA: TGTGCCAGCAGCTCGACCCGACAGGGAGGGACCGGGGAGCTGTTTTTT. It yields the protein CASSSTRQGGTGELFF.

In this sample, this clone turned up once. The V and J genes are TRBV6-5 and TRBJ1-3, with D tentatively TRBD1 (5 bases). Per germline, CDR1 MNHEY and CDR2 SVGAGI. Trimming took off 2 bases at V and 0 bases at J, with 8 bases between the two ends. CDR3 length: 15 residues. CDR3 region: CASSYTGISGNTIYF. In DNA form, the CDR3 reads TGTGCCAGCAGTTACACAGGAATCTCTGGAAACACCATATATTTT.

The V call is TRBV7-9, the J call TRBJ2-7; perhaps TRBD2 as D (5 bases). The V and J ends lost 6 bases and 2 bases respectively, with 14 bases between them. From germline, CDR1 is SEHNR and CDR2 FQNEAQ (reference sequence). This CDR3 is 14 amino acids long. The CDR3 sequence: CASSYTGNPYEQYF. The CDR3 DNA sequence: TGTGCCAGCAGTTATACCGGGAACCCCTACGAGCAGTACTTC.

The V call is TRBV27, the J call TRBJ2-2; D gene ambiguous. There are 13 residues in the CDR3. Germline V gene sequence: CDR1 MNHEY, CDR2 SMNVEV (reference sequence). Trimming shortened V by 6 bases and J by 4 bases, and 9 bases separated the two germline ends. CDR3 sequence: CASRTVGTGELFF. DNA for the CDR3: TGTGCCAGCAGGACTGTAGGCACCGGGGAGCTGTTTTTT.

This clone has just a few counts. In the same sample, other DNA sequences code for this CDR3. This chain links TRBV27 with TRBJ2-1; unclear D gene. The CDR3 has 13 residues. Trimming took 5 bases from V and 0 from J, leaving 5 bases between them. Germline CDR1 is MNHEY and CDR2 is SMNVEV (reference sequence). The CDR3, as DNA: TGTGCCAGCAGTCTGGACTCCTACAATGAGCAGTTCTTC. Residues: CASSLDSYNEQFF.

This sequence joins TRBV9 and TRBJ2-7; TRBD2 matches 7 bases. Losses at the gene ends were 3 bases for V and 0 bases for J; bases not matched to a gene: 0. The germline V gene encodes CDR1 SGDLS and CDR2 YYNGEE. CDR3 length: 13 residues. The DNA of the CDR3 is TGTGCCAGCAGCGGGACTAGCTCCTACGAGCAGTACTTC. It specifies CASSGTSSYEQYF.

The V and J genes are TRBV10-3 and TRBJ2-1; 11 bases fit TRBD2. V was clipped by 2 bases and J by 4 bases; unmatched bases: 4. Germline CDR1 reads ENHRY; CDR2 reads SYGVKD. CDR3 size: 16 residues. The CDR3 here is CAISESLAGGYNEQFF. The CDR3 nucleotides are TGTGCCATCAGTGAGAGCCTAGCGGGAGGTTACAATGAGCAGTTCTTC.

The chain carries TRBV13 and TRBJ2-5, with 10 nucleotides matching TRBD1. The CDR3 is 20 amino acids. Per germline, CDR1 PRHDT and CDR2 FYEKMQ (reference sequence). Unmatched junction bases numbered 20, after V lost 5 bases and J lost 2 bases. The CDR3 DNA follows: TGTGCCAGCAGCCCACCGGGACAGGGGTCCCTTCCCGCCCGGCAAGAGACCCAGTACTTC. Its translation is CASSPPGQGSLPARQETQYF.